The sample holds many counts of the clone carrying this T cell receptor beta chain. Trimming stripped 0 bases from V and 0 bases from J, with 5 bases between. The CDR3 length is 15 residues. The germline V gene encodes CDR1 MNHEY and CDR2 SVGAGI. The data stem from a study of T-cell reconstitution after alpha-beta-depleted transplantation in children. This sample's TCRbeta library carried unique molecular identifier barcodes. TCRdb recomputed calls from the PCR reads with MiXCR, one row per CDR3 protein. The sample yields more than 85,000 distinct CDR3 sequences, about 9.4% seen once. Specimen: PBMCs from the stem cell graft donor, collected from the stem cell graft. This chain joins TRBV6-5 and TRBJ1-4, with D unclear. This receptor was identified in a human donor who donated a stem cell graft to a child with acute lymphoblastic leukemia. The CDR3 is CASSYSGTTNEKLFF. The CDR3 bases are TGTGCCAGCAGTTACTCCGGGACAACTAATGAAAAACTGTTTTTT.